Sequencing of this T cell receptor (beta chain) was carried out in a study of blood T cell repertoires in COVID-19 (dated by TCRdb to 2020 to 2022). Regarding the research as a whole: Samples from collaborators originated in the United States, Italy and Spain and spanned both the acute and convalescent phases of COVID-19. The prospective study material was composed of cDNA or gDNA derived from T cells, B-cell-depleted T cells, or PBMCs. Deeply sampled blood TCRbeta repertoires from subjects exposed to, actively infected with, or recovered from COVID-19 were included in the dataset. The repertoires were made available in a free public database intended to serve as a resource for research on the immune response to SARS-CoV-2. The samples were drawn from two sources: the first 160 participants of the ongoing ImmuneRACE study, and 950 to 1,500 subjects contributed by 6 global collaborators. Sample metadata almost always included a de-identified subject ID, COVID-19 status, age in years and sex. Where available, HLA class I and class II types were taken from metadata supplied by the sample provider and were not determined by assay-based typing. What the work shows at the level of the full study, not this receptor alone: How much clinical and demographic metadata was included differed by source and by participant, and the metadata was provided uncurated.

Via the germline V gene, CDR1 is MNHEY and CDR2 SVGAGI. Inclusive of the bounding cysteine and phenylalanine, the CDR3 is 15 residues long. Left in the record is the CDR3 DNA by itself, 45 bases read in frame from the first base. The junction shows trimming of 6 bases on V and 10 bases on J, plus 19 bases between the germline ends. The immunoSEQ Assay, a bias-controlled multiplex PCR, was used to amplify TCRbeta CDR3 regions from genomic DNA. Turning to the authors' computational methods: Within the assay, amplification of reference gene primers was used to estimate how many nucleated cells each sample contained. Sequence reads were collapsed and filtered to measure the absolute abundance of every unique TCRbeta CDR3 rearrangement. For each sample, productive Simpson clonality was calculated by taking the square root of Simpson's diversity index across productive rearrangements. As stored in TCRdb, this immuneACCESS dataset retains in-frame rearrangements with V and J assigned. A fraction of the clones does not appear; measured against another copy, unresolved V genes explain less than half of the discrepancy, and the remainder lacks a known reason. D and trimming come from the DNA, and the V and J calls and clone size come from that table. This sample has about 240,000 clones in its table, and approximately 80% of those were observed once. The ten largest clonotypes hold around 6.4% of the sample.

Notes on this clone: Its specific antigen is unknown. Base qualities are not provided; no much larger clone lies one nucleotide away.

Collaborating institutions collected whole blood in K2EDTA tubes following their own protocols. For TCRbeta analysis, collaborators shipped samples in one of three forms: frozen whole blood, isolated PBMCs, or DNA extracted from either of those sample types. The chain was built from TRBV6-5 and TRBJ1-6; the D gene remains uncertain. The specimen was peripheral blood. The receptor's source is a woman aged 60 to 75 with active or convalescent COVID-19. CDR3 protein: CASSRESGSVSPLHF. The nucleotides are TGTGCCAGCAGCAGAGAGTCAGGATCGGTGTCACCCCTCCACTTT.